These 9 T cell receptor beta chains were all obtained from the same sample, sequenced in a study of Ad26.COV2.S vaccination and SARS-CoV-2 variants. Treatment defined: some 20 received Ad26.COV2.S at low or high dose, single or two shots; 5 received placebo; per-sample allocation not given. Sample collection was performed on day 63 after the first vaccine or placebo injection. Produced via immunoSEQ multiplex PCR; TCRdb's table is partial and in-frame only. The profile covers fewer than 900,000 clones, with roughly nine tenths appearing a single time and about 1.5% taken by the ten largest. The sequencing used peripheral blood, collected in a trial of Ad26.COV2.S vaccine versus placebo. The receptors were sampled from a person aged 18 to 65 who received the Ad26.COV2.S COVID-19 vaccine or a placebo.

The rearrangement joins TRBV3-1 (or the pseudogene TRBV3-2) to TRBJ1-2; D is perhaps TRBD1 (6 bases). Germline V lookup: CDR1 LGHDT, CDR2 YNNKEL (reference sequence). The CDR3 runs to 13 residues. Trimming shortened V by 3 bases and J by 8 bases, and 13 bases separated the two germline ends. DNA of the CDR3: TGTGCCAGCAGCCATGCTTACAGGGACGGCTACACCTTC. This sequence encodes CASSHAYRDGYTF.

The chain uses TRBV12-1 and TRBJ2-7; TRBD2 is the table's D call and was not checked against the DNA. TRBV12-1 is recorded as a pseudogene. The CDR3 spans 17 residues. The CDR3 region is CASSFLSGLAGGYEQYF. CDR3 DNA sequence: TGTGCCAGCAGCTTTCTTTCGGGACTAGCGGGAGGGTACGAGCAGTACTTC.

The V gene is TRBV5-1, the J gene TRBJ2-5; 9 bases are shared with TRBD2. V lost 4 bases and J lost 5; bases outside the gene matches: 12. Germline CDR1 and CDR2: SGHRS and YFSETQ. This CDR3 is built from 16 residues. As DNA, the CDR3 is TGCGCCAGCAGCGCGGACATAGCGGGAGTAGGGGAGACCCAGTACTTC. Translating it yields CASSADIAGVGETQYF.

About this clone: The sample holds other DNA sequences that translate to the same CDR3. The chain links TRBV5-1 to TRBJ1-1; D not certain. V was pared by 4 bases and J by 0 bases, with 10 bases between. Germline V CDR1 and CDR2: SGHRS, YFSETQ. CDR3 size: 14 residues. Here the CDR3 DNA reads TGCGCCAGCAGCCCCGGGTCCCTGAACACTGAAGCTTTCTTT. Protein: CASSPGSLNTEAFF.

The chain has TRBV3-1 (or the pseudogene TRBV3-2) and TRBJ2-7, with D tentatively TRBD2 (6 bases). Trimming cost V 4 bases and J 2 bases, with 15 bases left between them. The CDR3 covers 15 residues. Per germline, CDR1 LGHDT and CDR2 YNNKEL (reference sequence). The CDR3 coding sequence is TGTGCCAGCAGCCCGCGGGGTGGGGGAACCTACGAGCAGTACTTC. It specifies CASSPRGGGTYEQYF.

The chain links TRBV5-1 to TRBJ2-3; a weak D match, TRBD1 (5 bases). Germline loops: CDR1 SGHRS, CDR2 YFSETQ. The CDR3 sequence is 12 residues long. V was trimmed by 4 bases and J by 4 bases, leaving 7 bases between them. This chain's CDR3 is CASSRQSDTQYF. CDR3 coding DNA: TGCGCCAGCAGCCGACAGTCAGATACGCAGTATTTT.

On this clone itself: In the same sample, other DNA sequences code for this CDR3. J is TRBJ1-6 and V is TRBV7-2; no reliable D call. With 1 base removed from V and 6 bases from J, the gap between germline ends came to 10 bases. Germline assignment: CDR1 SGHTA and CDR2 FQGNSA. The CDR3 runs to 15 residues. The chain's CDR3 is CASSLVGQINSPLHF. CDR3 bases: TGTGCCAGCAGCTTAGTCGGGCAGATTAATTCACCCCTCCACTTT.

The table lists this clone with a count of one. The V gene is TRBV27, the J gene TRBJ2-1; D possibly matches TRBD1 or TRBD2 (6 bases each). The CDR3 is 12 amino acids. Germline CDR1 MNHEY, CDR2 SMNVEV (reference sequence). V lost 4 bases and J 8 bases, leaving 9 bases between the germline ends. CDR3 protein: CASSSRGDEQFF. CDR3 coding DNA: TGTGCCAGCAGTTCGAGGGGGGATGAGCAGTTCTTC.

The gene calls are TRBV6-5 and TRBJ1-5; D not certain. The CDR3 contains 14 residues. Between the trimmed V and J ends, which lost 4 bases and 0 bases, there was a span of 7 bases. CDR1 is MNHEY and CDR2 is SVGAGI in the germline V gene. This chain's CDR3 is CASSSYYSNQPQHF. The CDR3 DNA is TGTGCCAGCAGTTCTTATTATAGCAATCAGCCCCAGCATTTT.